This TCR beta chain stems from a study of preoperative IRX-2 immunotherapy in early breast cancer. There are 17 residues in the CDR3. Trimming cost V 1 base and J 6 bases, with 19 bases left between them. Germline V gene data show CDR1 as WSHSY and CDR2 as SAAADI. The assay was immunoSEQ multiplex PCR, and TCRdb's table has in-frame clones only and misses some. The sample gives about 19,000 clones, about 82% of which show up once; 0.95% to 1.5% is in the top ten. Noted treatment: preoperative locoregional IRX-2 cytokine immunotherapy. Samples came from a phase Ib trial of preoperative locoregional IRX-2 cytokine immunotherapy.

The chain combines TRBV10-2 with TRBJ1-5; perhaps TRBD1 as D (5 bases). Here the sequenced sample was lymph node tissue, taken after IRX-2 immunotherapy. The receptor was derived from a human donor with breast cancer. The CDR3 coding sequence is TGCGCCAGCAGTGAGTACCGTGTGTTGAGGGGCGGTCAGCCCCAGCATTTT. It encodes CASSEYRVLRGGQPQHF.